The clone carrying this T cell receptor (beta chain) was seen a single time. The data originate from a study of blood T cell repertoires in COVID-19. Study overall: The study drew acute and convalescent COVID-19 samples from the United States, Italy and Spain. Sample material is recorded as cDNA or gDNA derived from T cells, B-cell-depleted T cells, or PBMCs.

The CDR3 has 17 amino acids. Deletions cut 3 bases from V and 0 bases from J, with 14 bases between. CDR1 and CDR2 from the germline V gene are LNHNV and YYDKDF (reference sequence). In the authors' workflow: The assay estimated nucleated cells by amplifying reference gene primers. Assay: immunoSEQ multiplex PCR; the TCRdb copy retains only in-frame clones and omits some. Clonal size and the V and J genes are those of that table, whereas D and trimming came from the DNA. There are around 250,000 clones in the sample; around 86% occur only once, and 3% lies in the top ten. The sample taken for sequencing was peripheral blood. This TCR derives from a woman aged 25 to 39 with active or convalescent COVID-19. The chain joins TRBV15 to TRBJ1-4; D not certain. CDR3 region: CATSSRLELATNEKLFF. The CDR3 nucleotides are TGTGCCACCAGCAGCAGATTGGAGCTCGCAACTAATGAAAAACTGTTTTTT.